This entry lists 30 T cell receptor beta chains sequenced from one sample in a study of T-cell reconstitution after alpha-beta-depleted transplantation in children. This sample's TCRbeta library carried unique molecular identifier barcodes. TCRdb redid the calling of the PCR reads with MiXCR, one entry per CDR3 protein. The sample carries hundreds of thousands of distinct CDR3 sequences, 16% recorded once. Sequenced here: PBMCs from the stem cell graft donor, sampled from the stem cell graft. Every receptor here comes from a human donor who donated a stem cell graft to a child with acute myeloid leukemia.

This clonotype was observed a handful of times. The V call is TRBV7-2, the J call TRBJ2-1, with D tentatively TRBD1 or TRBD2 (5 bases each). Germline V gene data show CDR1 as SGHTA and CDR2 as FQGNSA. Trimming removed 1 base at V and 2 bases at J, with 9 bases between. This CDR3 is 15 amino acids long. The CDR3 is CASSLGDLPYNEQFF. The CDR3 DNA reads as TGTGCCAGCAGCTTAGGGGACCTACCCTACAATGAGCAGTTCTTC.

The chain employs TRBV7-9 and TRBJ2-1; D remains ambiguous. CDR1 and CDR2 from the germline V gene are SEHNR and FQNEAQ (reference sequence). Between the trimmed V and J ends, which lost 5 bases and 8 bases, there was a span of 10 bases. The CDR3 sequence is 12 residues long. The DNA of the CDR3 is TGTGCCAGCAGCCCTAGGTACTATGAGCAGTTCTTC. Translated, it gives CASSPRYYEQFF. Full variable domain (rest looked up from reference TRBV7-9 and TRBJ2-1): DTGVSQNPRHKITKRGQNVTFRCDPISEHNRLYWYRQTLGQGPEFLTYFQNEAQLEKSRLLSDRFSAERPKGSFSTLEIQRTEQGDSAMYLCASSPRYYEQFFGPGTRLTVL.

Only a few counts were recorded for this clonotype. The rearrangement links TRBV13 to TRBJ2-1, with D uncertain. CDR1 is PRHDT and CDR2 is FYEKMQ in the germline V gene (reference sequence). CDR3 length: 23 residues. Trimming took off 4 bases at V and 1 base at J, with 35 bases between the two ends. As DNA, the CDR3 is TGTGCCAGCAGCTATAGATCCCCCCCGTCAGGTTCCTTAAGAGAGGCGTCCTACAATGAGCAGTTCTTC. This codes for CASSYRSPPSGSLREASYNEQFF.

This chain joins TRBV6-5 and TRBJ2-3; a weak D match, TRBD2 (7 bases). Germline V gives CDR1 MNHEY, CDR2 SVGAGI. V was shortened by 0 bases and J by 6 bases, with 16 bases between the two germline ends. The CDR3 is made up of 16 amino acids. The DNA for the CDR3 is TGTGCCAGCAGTTACTCGGCGGGGGCGGGACTGGATACGCAGTATTTT. This codes for CASSYSAGAGLDTQYF.

In regard to this clonotype: A read error may be the cause here, since a much bigger clone is one base away. V and J are TRBV6-1 and TRBJ2-7; 7 bases match TRBD1. V dropped 9 bases and J dropped 9; count of bases not matched to a gene: 11. The CDR3 loop spans 12 amino acids. Germline assignment: CDR1 MNHNS and CDR2 SASEGT. The chain's CDR3 is CARRTGVSGQYF. CDR3 nucleotides: TGTGCCAGGAGAACAGGGGTCTCAGGGCAGTACTTC.

This clonotype was counted once. This may arise from a read error, as a much more abundant clone is one base away. J is TRBJ2-7 and V is TRBV5-6; possibly TRBD1 for D (6 bases). The CDR3 sequence is 13 residues long. Germline assignment: CDR1 SGHDT and CDR2 YYEEEE. CDR3 in amino acids: CPSSWDTAYEQYF. DNA for the CDR3: TGTCCCAGCAGCTGGGACACAGCCTACGAGCAGTACTTC.

V and J are TRBV7-8 and TRBJ2-7; D unclear. V gave up 4 bases and J gave up 6 bases, with 16 bases separating them. This CDR3 contains 14 residues. Germline CDR1 is SGHVS and CDR2 is FQNEAQ. CDR3 amino acids: CASSSESEGFEQYF. Written as DNA, the CDR3 is TGTGCCAGCAGCTCCGAGTCCGAAGGGTTCGAGCAGTACTTC.

The chain has TRBV4-1 and TRBJ2-1; D possibly corresponds to TRBD2 (6 bases). Per germline, CDR1 MGHRA and CDR2 YSYEKL. CDR3 length: 16 amino acids. Trimming cost V 1 base and J 0 bases, with 10 bases left between them. CDR3 sequence: CASSQAYGSSYNEQFF. The CDR3 bases are TGCGCCAGCAGCCAAGCATACGGGAGCTCCTACAATGAGCAGTTCTTC.

This clonotype was found many times. The rearrangement links TRBV20-1 to TRBJ1-1, with D maybe TRBD1 (5 bases). Trimming removed 1 base at V and 2 bases at J, with 8 bases between. The germline V gene has CDR1 DFQATT and CDR2 SNEGSKA (reference sequence). CDR3 size: 13 residues. CDR3 DNA sequence: TGCAGTGCTAGAGCCAGGGTTAACACTGAAGCTTTCTTT. Translating gives CSARARVNTEAFF.

In its sample, this clonotype was seen once. This clone may be a read error of a much larger clone one base away. The J gene is TRBJ2-7, the V gene TRBV12-3 or TRBV12-4; TRBD1 is a possible D gene (6 bases). V was clipped by 4 bases and J by 1 base, with 11 bases between them. The CDR3 loop spans 14 amino acids. The CDR3: CASSSGDTSYEQYF. CDR3 DNA sequence: TGTGCCAGCAGTTCAGGGGACACTTCCTACGAGCAGTACTTC.

In its sample, this clonotype was seen many times. The chain carries TRBV20-1 and TRBJ1-4; D is ambiguous. The germline CDR1 and CDR2 sequences are DFQATT and SNEGSKA (reference sequence). The CDR3 totals 14 residues. The V end was cut by 2 bases, the J end by 6 bases, with 13 bases between. The CDR3 sequence is CSARTASWDEKLFF. CDR3 coding DNA: TGCAGTGCTAGAACGGCCAGCTGGGATGAAAAACTGTTTTTT.

The CDR3 coding sequence is TGTGCCAGCAGTTTTTCGACAGGACCTTTTAACTATGGCTACACCTTC. This translates into CASSFSTGPFNYGYTF. The gene calls are TRBV28 and TRBJ1-2; maybe TRBD1 (6 bases). The CDR3 is made up of 16 amino acids. Per the germline V gene, CDR1 is MDHEN and CDR2 is SYDVKM. V was shortened by 3 bases and J by 1 base, with 15 bases between the two germline ends.

This clonotype appeared a few times. This chain joins TRBV27 and TRBJ2-2; D is ambiguous. V lost 2 bases and J lost 4, with 17 bases in between. CDR1 MNHEY and CDR2 SMNVEV come from the germline V gene (reference sequence). This CDR3 spans 17 amino acids. CDR3 residues: CASSLAGDIGPTGELFF. The CDR3 DNA is TGTGCCAGCAGTTTAGCCGGCGATATTGGCCCCACCGGGGAGCTGTTTTTT.

This clonotype was observed at least ten times. V is TRBV7-8 and J is TRBJ2-5; 7 positions agree with TRBD2. J gave up 0 bases and V 0 bases, and 1 base lay outside the gene matches. The germline V gene encodes CDR1 SGHVS and CDR2 FQNEAQ. The CDR3 totals 15 residues. As DNA, the CDR3 is TGTGCCAGCAGCTTAGCTAGCGGGTACCAAGAGACCCAGTACTTC. It is translated as CASSLASGYQETQYF.

This chain uses TRBV12-2 with TRBJ2-2; TRBD1, as called in the table, went unchecked against the DNA. TRBV12-2 is recorded as a pseudogene. This CDR3 has 15 amino acids. The CDR3 DNA reads TGTGCAAGTCTCACAGGGAAGGGGGACACCGGGGAGCTGTTTTTT. This codes for CASLTGKGDTGELFF.

This clonotype was seen more than once but under ten times. Here the CDR3 DNA reads TGCAGTGCTGAACCACTAGCGGGGGCCCTCACAGATACGCAGTATTTT. Translating it yields CSAEPLAGALTDTQYF. The chain is built from TRBV20-1 and TRBJ2-3; 11 bases map to TRBD2. Trimming took 5 bases from V and 2 from J; bases not matched to a gene: 9. The CDR3 consists of 16 residues. The germline V gene has CDR1 DFQATT and CDR2 SNEGSKA (reference sequence).

V and J are TRBV7-2 and TRBJ2-7, with 8 positions matching TRBD2. V lost 3 bases to trimming and J lost 6 bases; unmatched junction nucleotides: 4. Per germline, CDR1 SGHTA and CDR2 FQGNSA. The CDR3 extends over 13 amino acids. As DNA, the CDR3 is TGTGCCAGCAGCTTCGAGACTAGCGCCGAGCAGTACTTC. Encoded protein: CASSFETSAEQYF.

The genes are TRBV11-2 and TRBJ2-3; D perhaps matches TRBD2 (7 bases). The CDR3 has 14 amino acids. Germline V lookup: CDR1 SGHAT, CDR2 FQNNGV. V lost 2 bases and J 6 bases, leaving 12 bases between the germline ends. DNA of the CDR3: TGTGCCAGCAGCTTATACGGGGGGCCGGATACGCAGTATTTT. Amino acids: CASSLYGGPDTQYF.

DNA for the CDR3: TGTGCCAGCAGCTTCGAGGGGAGGGGAAAGTCCGGGGAGCTGTTTTTT. It encodes CASSFEGRGKSGELFF. V and J are TRBV5-5 and TRBJ2-2; TRBD2 agrees at 7 bases. The germline CDR1 and CDR2 sequences are SGHKS and YYEKEE (reference sequence). The length of the CDR3 is 16 residues. Germline trimming cut 2 bases from V and 6 bases from J; bases unmatched to any gene: 10.

This clonotype was observed a handful of times. This chain links TRBV10-3 with TRBJ2-4, with 7 bases identical to TRBD1. The length of the CDR3 is 15 residues. Per the germline V gene, CDR1 is ENHRY and CDR2 is SYGVKD. Unmatched junction bases numbered 1, after V lost 0 bases and J lost 2 bases. CDR3 region: CAISESGQPKNIQYF. The CDR3 DNA reads as TGTGCCATCAGTGAGTCGGGACAGCCCAAAAACATTCAGTACTTC.

This clonotype showed up just a few times. The V call is TRBV20-1, the J call TRBJ1-6, with a tentative D call TRBD1 (5 bases). With 5 bases removed from V and 1 base from J, the gap between germline ends came to 9 bases. The CDR3 length is 14 residues. Germline V gene lookup returns CDR1 DFQATT and CDR2 SNEGSKA (reference sequence). Here the CDR3 reads CSAFKGSYNSPLHF. The CDR3 DNA follows: TGCAGTGCTTTTAAGGGGTCCTATAATTCACCCCTCCACTTT.

This clonotype appeared a few times. The V and J genes are TRBV7-2 and TRBJ1-3, with D possibly being TRBD1 (5 bases). The CDR3 spans 12 residues. With 6 bases removed from V and 10 bases from J, the gap between germline ends came to 13 bases. Germline V gives CDR1 SGHTA, CDR2 FQGNSA. CDR3 coding DNA: TGTGCCAGCAGGGGGCCTGCAATGACCATATATTTT. Residues: CASRGPAMTIYF.

This clonotype occurred many times. The chain has TRBV20-1 and TRBJ1-1, with D unclear. Looked up from germline, CDR1 is DFQATT and CDR2 is SNEGSKA (reference sequence). The CDR3 length is 14 residues. The V and J ends lost 0 bases and 0 bases respectively, with 8 bases between them. The CDR3 region is CSAREHALNTEAFF. CDR3 nucleotide sequence: TGCAGTGCTAGAGAACACGCCCTGAACACTGAAGCTTTCTTT.

This clonotype was counted at least ten times. The rearrangement uses TRBV29-1 and TRBJ2-7; D remains unclear. With 4 bases removed from V and 3 bases from J, the gap between germline ends came to 10 bases. The CDR3 has 12 residues. Germline CDR1 is SQVTM and CDR2 is ANQGSEA. CDR3 protein: CSVGTGLYEQYF. CDR3 DNA sequence: TGCAGCGTTGGTACCGGGCTCTACGAGCAGTACTTC.

The sample holds many counts of this clonotype. This chain uses TRBV20-1 with TRBJ1-5, with TRBD1 matching over 11 bases. The germline CDR1 and CDR2 sequences are DFQATT and SNEGSKA (reference sequence). The CDR3 is 15 residues long. V was pared by 6 bases and J by 4 bases, with 8 bases of the junction left unmatched. This CDR3 reads CSARTGGAPNQPQHF. The CDR3 DNA sequence: TGCAGTGCAAGGACAGGGGGCGCACCAAATCAGCCCCAGCATTTT.

The chain employs TRBV20-1 and TRBJ2-5; weak D call: TRBD2 (5 bases). CDR1 DFQATT and CDR2 SNEGSKA come from the germline V gene (reference sequence). V was clipped by 2 bases and J by 2 bases, with 12 bases between them. The CDR3 covers 14 residues. The DNA for the CDR3 is TGCAGTGCTAGATTGCCGGGGAGTCAAGAGACCCAGTACTTC. Protein: CSARLPGSQETQYF.

On this clonotype itself: Being one base from a much bigger clone, this may be a read error. CDR3 in DNA: TGCAGTGCCCACGCAGGACTAGCTCGCTACAATGAGCAGTTCTTC. Amino acid sequence: CSAHAGLARYNEQFF. The V gene is TRBV20-1, the J gene TRBJ2-1; 8 positions agree with TRBD2. The CDR3 is 15 amino acids. From germline, CDR1 is DFQATT and CDR2 SNEGSKA (reference sequence). Trimming cost V 6 bases and J 3 bases; bases outside gene matches: 10.

In this sample, this clonotype turned up a few times. The rearrangement uses TRBV12-3 or TRBV12-4 and TRBJ1-1; no clear D gene. V gave up 5 bases and J gave up 4 bases, with 14 bases separating them. This CDR3 comprises 14 residues. The CDR3 DNA reads TGTGCCAGCAGTCGCCCGAGGGAGGCCACTGAAGCTTTCTTT. Its protein product is CASSRPREATEAFF.

This clonotype appeared many times. The V call is TRBV20-1, the J call TRBJ2-3; 9 bases match TRBD2. There are 15 residues in the CDR3. V was clipped by 5 bases and J by 2 bases; unmatched bases: 8. Germline assignment: CDR1 DFQATT and CDR2 SNEGSKA (reference sequence). CDR3 DNA sequence: TGCAGTGCTGTCGGGGAGCGGGGGGCCACAGATACGCAGTATTTT. This encodes CSAVGERGATDTQYF.

This clonotype came up many times. The gene calls are TRBV20-1 and TRBJ2-7; 7 bases align to TRBD1. CDR3 length: 14 amino acids. Germline-derived CDR1 and CDR2 are DFQATT and SNEGSKA (reference sequence). Unmatched junction bases numbered 12, after V lost 5 bases and J lost 5 bases. In DNA form, the CDR3 reads TGCAGTGCTCGCAGGGACAGATTACCTAACGAGCAGTACTTC. Amino acid sequence: CSARRDRLPNEQYF.